This paragraph covers one T cell receptor (beta chain) sequence. The record originates from a study of T cells in Graves' hyperthyroidism and ophthalmopathy. CDR3 length equals 12 residues. Per germline, CDR1 SGHTA and CDR2 FQGNSA. V gave up 5 bases and J gave up 6 bases, with 11 bases separating them. TCR beta CDR3 regions were amplified from RNA. Primed by the HTBI set, a first-round RT-PCR was run on the TCR CDR3. TCRdb re-analysed the multiplex PCR reads in MiXCR, keeping a single row per CDR3 protein. The repertoire holds 600,000 to 650,000 distinct CDR3 sequences, with 15% to 20% as singletons. This chain connects TRBV7-2 to TRBJ2-7, with D possibly TRBD1 on 6 matching bases. The sequencing sample was made of blood. This receptor was taken from a woman younger than 45 with Graves' hyperthyroidism. In DNA, the CDR3 is TGTGCCAGCAGCCTGGACAGTCCCGAGCAGTACTTC. The encoded protein is CASSLDSPEQYF.